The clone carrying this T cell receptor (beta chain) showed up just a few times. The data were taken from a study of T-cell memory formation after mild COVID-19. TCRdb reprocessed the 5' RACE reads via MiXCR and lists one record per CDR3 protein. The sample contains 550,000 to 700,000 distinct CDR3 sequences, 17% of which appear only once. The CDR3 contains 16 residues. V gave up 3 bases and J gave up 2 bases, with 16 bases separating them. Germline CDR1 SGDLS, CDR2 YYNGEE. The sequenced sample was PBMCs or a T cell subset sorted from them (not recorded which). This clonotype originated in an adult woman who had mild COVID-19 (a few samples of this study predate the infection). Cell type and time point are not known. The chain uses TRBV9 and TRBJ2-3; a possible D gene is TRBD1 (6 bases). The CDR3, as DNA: TGTGCCAGCAGCGCAACCAGACAGGCTTACACAGATACGCAGTATTTT. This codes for CASSATRQAYTDTQYF.